The clone carrying this T cell receptor (beta chain) was counted at least ten times. Its antigen is not identified. This specimen belongs to a study of T cells in Graves' hyperthyroidism and ophthalmopathy. Study overall: Peripheral blood was collected at initial diagnosis, before any treatment.

Template material for amplifying TCR beta CDR3 regions consisted of RNA transcripts. RT-PCR in the first round (using the HTBI primer set) targeted the TCR CDR3. MiXCR was run by TCRdb on the multiplex PCR reads, yielding one entry per CDR3 protein. The repertoire holds around 480,000 distinct CDR3 sequences, with under 15% as singletons. Study results and caveats: Separating ophthalmopathy from stable hyperthyroidism was achieved by a 13 V-J model.

V was clipped by 7 bases and J by 6 bases; unmatched bases: 8. The germline V gene encodes CDR1 MNHNS and CDR2 SASEGT. The CDR3 loop spans 15 amino acids. Stable Graves' hyperthyroidism meant no ophthalmopathy progression within 18 months. PBMCs were collected from an approximately 9.4 ml volume of fresh peripheral blood. The sequence was obtained from a woman aged 18-30 years with Graves' hyperthyroidism. The sample comprised blood. The chain is built from TRBV6-1 and TRBJ2-1; TRBD2 matches at 11 bases. The CDR3 protein is CASIIAGGDFNEQFF. CDR3 coding DNA: TGTGCCAGCATAATAGCGGGAGGGGATTTCAATGAGCAGTTCTTC.